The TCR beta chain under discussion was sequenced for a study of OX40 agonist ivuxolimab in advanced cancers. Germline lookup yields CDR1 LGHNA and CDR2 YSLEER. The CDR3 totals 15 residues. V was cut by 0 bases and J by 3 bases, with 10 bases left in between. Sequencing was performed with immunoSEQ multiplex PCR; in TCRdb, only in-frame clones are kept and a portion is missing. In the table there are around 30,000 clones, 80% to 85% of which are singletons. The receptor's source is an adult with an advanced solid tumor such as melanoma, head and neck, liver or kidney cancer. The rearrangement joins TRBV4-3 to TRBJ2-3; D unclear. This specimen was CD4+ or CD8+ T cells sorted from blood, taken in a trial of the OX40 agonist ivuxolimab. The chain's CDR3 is CASSQEEYLTDTQYF. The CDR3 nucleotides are TGCGCCAGCAGCCAAGAGGAGTATTTAACAGATACGCAGTATTTT.